Listed here are 15 T cell receptor beta chains from one sample, sequenced in a study of T cell changes during pregnancy in multiple sclerosis. The method was immunoSEQ multiplex PCR; TCRdb's version includes in-frame clones alone and lacks a portion of them. The data contain 84,000 or so clones, about 94% of them singletons. The input for sequencing was peripheral blood, taken in the third trimester of pregnancy. These receptors were collected from a female donor with multiple sclerosis, enrolled in a pregnancy study.

In this sample, this clone turned up once. This CDR3 is CASSPLSSNQPQHF. CDR3 bases: TGTGCCAGCAGTCCACTTAGTAGCAATCAGCCCCAGCATTTT. The chain combines TRBV27 with TRBJ1-5; D uncertain. The CDR3 is 14 residues long. V dropped 5 bases and J dropped 0 bases, with 8 bases sitting between them. Germline V gene sequence: CDR1 MNHEY, CDR2 SMNVEV (reference sequence).

The J gene is TRBJ1-1, the V gene TRBV5-4, with a tentative D call TRBD1 (6 bases). Looked up from germline, CDR1 is SGHNT and CDR2 is YYREEE (reference sequence). This CDR3 region has 17 residues. V was cut by 0 bases and J by 5 bases, with 20 bases left in between. The CDR3 DNA reads TGTGCCAGCAGCTTGGTGGGGGCGGGGGGCTTAGGTACTGAAGCTTTCTTT. It specifies CASSLVGAGGLGTEAFF. Variable domain in full (rest from reference TRBV5-4 and TRBJ1-1): ETGVTQSPTHLIKTRGQQVTLRCSSQSGHNTVSWYQQALGQGPQFIFQYYREEENGRGNFPPRFSGLQFPNYSSELNVNALELDDSALYLCASSLVGAGGLGTEAFFGQGTRLTVV.

V is TRBV6-5 and J is TRBJ1-1, with a weak D call TRBD1 (6 bases). The CDR3 spans 14 residues. V lost 7 bases, J lost 4 bases, and 16 bases lay in between. Germline loops: CDR1 MNHEY, CDR2 SVGAGI. The CDR3 region is CASTKGGGITEAFF. In DNA, the CDR3 is TGTGCCAGCACCAAGGGGGGGGGAATCACTGAAGCTTTCTTT.

The chain recombines TRBV28 with TRBJ1-5; TRBD1 is a possible D gene (5 bases). Germline values: CDR1 MDHEN, CDR2 SYDVKM. Trimming cost V 7 bases and J 2 bases, with 12 bases left between them. This CDR3 is 14 amino acids long. DNA for the CDR3: TGTGCCAGCACCCGGGGGGATGGCAATCAGCCCCAGCATTTT. It is translated as CASTRGDGNQPQHF.

This rearrangement joins TRBV9 to TRBJ1-2; D is perhaps TRBD1 (5 bases). The CDR3 length is 14 residues. Trimming took off 3 bases at V and 4 bases at J, with 13 bases between the two ends. In germline, CDR1 is SGDLS, CDR2 YYNGEE. CDR3 sequence: CASSAQSDTYGYTF. DNA of the CDR3: TGTGCCAGCAGCGCCCAATCGGACACCTATGGCTACACCTTC.

This sequence joins TRBV5-1 and TRBJ1-3, with D perhaps matching TRBD1 (5 bases). This CDR3 has 15 residues. Germline values: CDR1 SGHRS, CDR2 YFSETQ. The V end lost 0 bases, the J end lost 3 bases, and 10 bases lay between the germline ends. CDR3 region: CASSLDVGGGNTIYF. In DNA form, the CDR3 reads TGCGCCAGCAGCTTGGATGTCGGGGGTGGAAACACCATATATTTT. Combining the CDR3 with reference TRBV5-1 and TRBJ1-3 gives the whole variable domain KAGVTQTPRYLIKTRGQQVTLSCSPISGHRSVSWYQQTPGQGLQFLFEYFSETQRNKGNFPGRFSGRQFSNSRSEMNVSTLELGDSALYLCASSLDVGGGNTIYFGEGSWLTVV.

The rearrangement uses TRBV30 and TRBJ1-3, with 7 nucleotides matching TRBD1. V was pared by 5 bases and J by 2 bases, with 6 bases of the junction left unmatched. CDR1 and CDR2 from the germline V gene are GTSNPN and SVGIG (reference sequence). CDR3 length: 14 amino acids. The CDR3 DNA reads TGTGCCTGGGGCCCCGGGACAGCTGGAAACACCATATATTTT. As protein: CAWGPGTAGNTIYF. The variable domain in full, completed from reference TRBV30 and TRBJ1-3, reads SQTIHQWPATLVQPVGSPLSLECTVEGTSNPNLYWYRQAAGRGLQLLFYSVGIGQISSEVPQNLSASRPQDRQFILSSKKLLLSDSGFYLCAWGPGTAGNTIYFGEGSWLTVV.

The rearrangement links TRBV10-3 to TRBJ2-1; D not resolved. Trimming took 5 bases from V and 0 from J, leaving 8 bases between them. Germline CDR1 ENHRY, CDR2 SYGVKD. The CDR3 is 14 residues long. In DNA, the CDR3 is TGTGCCATCAGTAAGCTGAGCTCCTACAATGAGCAGTTCTTC. It codes for CAISKLSSYNEQFF.

This rearrangement joins TRBV11-2 to TRBJ2-7, with 8 bases that match TRBD2. Germline values: CDR1 SGHAT, CDR2 FQNNGV. The CDR3 consists of 17 residues. V lost 4 bases and J lost 2; bases outside the gene matches: 13. CDR3 sequence reads: CASSSPGVRGDPYEQYF. The CDR3 coding sequence is TGTGCCAGCAGCTCCCCCGGGGTGCGGGGGGACCCCTACGAGCAGTACTTC.

The chain recombines TRBV14 with TRBJ2-7, with D perhaps matching TRBD1 (6 bases). V was shortened by 2 bases and J by 0 bases, with 8 bases between the two germline ends. CDR1 and CDR2 (germline): SGHDN, FVKESK. CDR3 size: 14 residues. The CDR3 DNA sequence: TGTGCCAGCAGCCAAACAGGGAGCTCCTACGAGCAGTACTTC. Translation gives CASSQTGSSYEQYF.

The CDR3 coding sequence is TGTGCCAGTATGGGGGCAGGGGGAACTGGCTACACCTTC. It codes for CASMGAGGTGYTF. The chain has TRBV19 and TRBJ1-2; 7 bases fit TRBD1. J gave up 7 bases and V 7 bases, and 9 bases lay outside the gene matches. Looked up from germline, CDR1 is LNHDA and CDR2 is SQIVND (reference sequence). The CDR3 has 13 residues.

V gene TRBV5-1 combines with J gene TRBJ2-5, with TRBD1 matching 7 bases. Germline V lookup: CDR1 SGHRS, CDR2 YFSETQ. The CDR3 extends over 14 amino acids. V trimming: 3 bases; J trimming: 4 bases; junction bases outside the gene matches: 6. Written as DNA, the CDR3 is TGCGCCAGCAGCTCATGGACAGGACCAGAGACCCAGTACTTC. Translating gives CASSSWTGPETQYF.

The V call is TRBV11-1, the J call TRBJ1-5; maybe TRBD1 (6 bases). This CDR3 is 13 amino acids long. Trimming took 5 bases from V and 4 from J, leaving 9 bases between them. CDR1 and CDR2 from the germline V gene are SGHAT and FQDESV (reference sequence). CDR3: CASSQGLNQPQHF. The CDR3 nucleotides are TGTGCCAGCAGCCAGGGGTTGAATCAGCCCCAGCATTTT.

This clone was observed once. The rearrangement uses TRBV30 and TRBJ1-1; tentative D call: TRBD1 (6 bases). V was pared by 8 bases and J by 2 bases, with 12 bases between. The CDR3 totals 12 residues. Germline CDR1 GTSNPN, CDR2 SVGIG (reference sequence). The CDR3 nucleotides are TGTGCCAGAGGACAGACCAACACTGAAGCTTTCTTT. Amino acids: CARGQTNTEAFF.

J is TRBJ1-5 and V is TRBV7-2; D gene uncertain. The CDR3 sequence is 14 residues long. V lost 5 bases, J lost 0 bases, and 8 bases lay in between. Germline V CDR1 and CDR2: SGHTA, FQGNSA. The CDR3 here is CASSLVYSNQPQHF. The DNA of the CDR3 is TGTGCCAGCAGCCTAGTCTATAGCAATCAGCCCCAGCATTTT.